This entry lists 21 T cell receptor beta chains sequenced from one sample in a study of blood T cell repertoires in COVID-19. Libraries were prepared by immunoSEQ multiplex PCR; TCRdb keeps only in-frame clonotypes and omits some of them. This table holds about 180,000 clones, 70% to 90% found once. Material for sequencing was peripheral blood. These receptors came from a human donor with active or convalescent COVID-19. The donor label of this sample is uncertain.

This rearrangement joins TRBV2 to TRBJ2-1; TRBD1 aligns across 12 bases. The CDR3 totals 14 residues. J was trimmed by 10 bases and V by 7 bases; bases with no gene match: 8. Germline V gene sequence: CDR1 SNHLY, CDR2 FYNNEI. The CDR3: CASNRDRGQGEQFF. The CDR3 DNA is TGTGCCAGCAATCGGGACAGGGGGCAGGGGGAGCAGTTCTTC.

CDR3 region: CASSLRRDTEQYF. CDR3 bases: TGTGCCAGCAGCTTAAGGAGGGATACCGAGCAGTACTTC. This chain uses TRBV7-2 with TRBJ2-7; D perhaps matches TRBD2 (6 bases). Germline-derived CDR1 and CDR2 are SGHTA and FQGNSA. This CDR3 is 13 amino acids long. V lost 2 bases and J 6 bases, leaving 11 bases between the germline ends.

The V call is TRBV11-2, the J call TRBJ2-7; the D gene is possibly TRBD1 (6 bases). This CDR3 contains 11 residues. Germline CDR1 reads SGHAT; CDR2 reads FQNNGV. Trimming cost V 5 bases and J 9 bases, with 11 bases left between them. CDR3 protein: CASSPGTPQYF. DNA of the CDR3: TGTGCCAGCAGCCCCGGGACACCGCAGTACTTC.

This clone came up once. The chain has TRBV5-1 and TRBJ1-2; D is uncertain. Germline lookup yields CDR1 SGHRS and CDR2 YFSETQ. The V gene lost 5 bases and the J gene lost 7 bases, with 15 bases spanning the gap. The CDR3 has 13 amino acids. CDR3 region: CASRGAGRSGYTF. The CDR3, as DNA: TGCGCCAGCAGAGGCGCGGGGAGGAGTGGCTACACCTTC.

The gene calls are TRBV5-6 and TRBJ1-1; a possible D gene is TRBD1 (6 bases). CDR1 is SGHDT, CDR2 YYEEEE, per germline. Between the trimmed V and J ends, which lost 0 bases and 6 bases, there was a span of 15 bases. The CDR3 consists of 15 residues. The CDR3 DNA is TGTGCCAGCAGCTTGGTTGCCGGGACACGGTCTGAAGCTTTCTTT. Protein: CASSLVAGTRSEAFF.

The J gene is TRBJ2-7, the V gene TRBV7-6; 10 bases match TRBD2. The CDR3 is 15 amino acids. Per germline, CDR1 SGHVS and CDR2 FNYEAQ. The trim removed 6 bases at V and 5 bases at J, leaving 10 bases unmatched. As DNA, the CDR3 is TGTGCCAGCAGTAGCCTAGCGGGAGCAAGGGACGAGCAGTACTTC. Translating gives CASSSLAGARDEQYF.

The rearrangement links TRBV30 to TRBJ1-5; 7 bases are shared with TRBD1. This CDR3 region has 13 residues. V was clipped by 2 bases and J by 6 bases; unmatched bases: 4. Per germline, CDR1 GTSNPN and CDR2 SVGIG (reference sequence). The CDR3 DNA is TGTGCCTGGAGTCTAGGGGGCCGTCAGCCCCAGCATTTT. Translated: CAWSLGGRQPQHF.

The V and J genes are TRBV3-1 (or the pseudogene TRBV3-2) and TRBJ1-4; 10 bases are shared with TRBD1. CDR1 is LGHDT, CDR2 YNNKEL, per germline (reference sequence). The CDR3 length is 13 residues. After removal of 0 bases from V and 17 bases from J, the junction contained 6 bases not matched to a gene. The CDR3 region is CASSQDWTGGDFF. DNA of the CDR3: TGTGCCAGCAGCCAAGATTGGACAGGGGGGGACTTTTTT.

J is TRBJ2-1 and V is TRBV5-4; TRBD2 agrees at 9 bases. Germline V CDR1 and CDR2: SGHNT, YYREEE (reference sequence). J gave up 6 bases and V 4 bases, and 17 bases lay outside the gene matches. This CDR3 has 18 amino acids. CDR3 sequence (DNA): TGTGCCAGCAGCGCTGGCGGGGGGGGAGCAACCTCCCTCAATGAGCAGTTCTTC. This codes for CASSAGGGGATSLNEQFF.

The chain recombines TRBV4-1 with TRBJ1-2, with D unclear. The V and J ends lost 0 bases and 8 bases respectively, with 10 bases between them. This CDR3 comprises 13 residues. Germline V gives CDR1 MGHRA, CDR2 YSYEKL. CDR3 sequence: CASSQEMERGYTF. The CDR3 bases are TGCGCCAGCAGCCAAGAGATGGAGCGGGGCTACACCTTC.

The rearrangement uses TRBV4-1 and TRBJ2-3; tentative D call: TRBD1 (5 bases). V lost 0 bases, J lost 10 bases, and 11 bases lay in between. Germline V CDR1 and CDR2: MGHRA, YSYEKL. The CDR3 totals 13 residues. CDR3 nucleotides: TGCGCCAGCAGCCAAGACCGGACAAGGCCGCAGTATTTT. It translates to CASSQDRTRPQYF.

The V gene is TRBV7-9, the J gene TRBJ2-5; 11 bases fit TRBD2. There are 14 residues in the CDR3. Trimming at V came to 8 bases and at J to 1 base, leaving 3 bases not matched to a gene. The germline CDR1 and CDR2 sequences are SEHNR and FQNEAQ (reference sequence). CDR3 loop: CASRGLAAQETQYF. In DNA form, the CDR3 reads TGTGCCAGCCGGGGACTAGCGGCCCAAGAGACCCAGTACTTC. The whole variable domain, filled in from reference TRBV7-9 and TRBJ2-5, reads DTGVSQNPRHKITKRGQNVTFRCDPISEHNRLYWYRQTLGQGPEFLTYFQNEAQLEKSRLLSDRFSAERPKGSFSTLEIQRTEQGDSAMYLCASRGLAAQETQYFGPGTRLLVL.

This clone was detected once. The genes are TRBV7-2 and TRBJ2-2, with D possibly matching TRBD2 (5 bases). Trimming left V 4 bases short and J 8 bases short, with 11 bases between. Germline CDR1 reads SGHTA; CDR2 reads FQGNSA. The CDR3 extends over 13 amino acids. CDR3 DNA: TGTGCCAGCAGCTCGGGGTTGCTTGGGGAGCTGTTTTTT. Encoded protein: CASSSGLLGELFF.

V gene TRBV4-3 combines with J gene TRBJ1-2; D is perhaps TRBD1 (6 bases). The CDR3 has 14 amino acids. The germline CDR1 and CDR2 sequences are LGHNA and YSLEER. Trimming cost V 2 bases and J 6 bases, with 13 bases left between them. CDR3 in amino acids: CASSQSGVWDGYTF. As DNA, the CDR3 is TGCGCCAGCAGCCAATCAGGGGTTTGGGATGGCTACACCTTC.

The V gene is TRBV3-1 (or the pseudogene TRBV3-2), the J gene TRBJ2-7, with D hard to call. Trimming pared 4 bases from V and 5 bases from J, leaving 6 bases between. The CDR3 totals 11 residues. From germline, CDR1 is LGHDT and CDR2 YNNKEL (reference sequence). Here the CDR3 reads CASSLVNEQYF. CDR3 bases: TGTGCCAGCAGCCTAGTCAACGAGCAGTACTTC.

V and J are TRBV19 and TRBJ1-2, with 7 bases matching TRBD1. With 7 bases clipped from V and 3 bases from J, the junction kept 5 bases outside the gene matches. Looked up from germline, CDR1 is LNHDA and CDR2 is SQIVND (reference sequence). The length of the CDR3 is 13 residues. CDR3 protein: CASMSRGYYGYTF. The CDR3 DNA reads TGTGCCAGTATGAGCAGGGGGTACTATGGCTACACCTTC.

The gene calls are TRBV29-1 and TRBJ2-3; a possible D gene is TRBD1 (5 bases). Germline V gene sequence: CDR1 SQVTM, CDR2 ANQGSEA. This CDR3 has 14 residues. The CDR3 coding sequence is TGCAGGGCAGGGTTCTCCAAATACACAGATACGCAGTATTTT. Translating gives CRAGFSKYTDTQYF.

The gene calls are TRBV24-1 and TRBJ2-5; 13 bases match TRBD2. The V gene's germline CDR1 is KGHDR and CDR2 SFDVKD. This CDR3 has 17 amino acids. Trimming cost V 4 bases and J 4 bases; bases outside gene matches: 8. In nucleotides, the CDR3 is TGTGCCACCAGTGACCCGGGGGGACTAGCGGGATTAGAGACCCAGTACTTC. Its translation is CATSDPGGLAGLETQYF.

The chain links TRBV18 to TRBJ2-7, with TRBD2 as a possible D gene (6 bases). This CDR3 spans 16 amino acids. In germline, CDR1 is KGHSH, CDR2 LQKENI. V was pared by 5 bases and J by 0 bases, with 17 bases between. Written as DNA, the CDR3 is TGTGCCAGCTCAGTGTTAGCGGCCACGAGCTCCTACGAGCAGTACTTC. It encodes CASSVLAATSSYEQYF.

To note about this clone: At one end the junction does not follow the germline gene, possibly because of a read error. The chain is built from TRBV2 and TRBJ2-1; 11 bases match TRBD2. This CDR3 is 15 amino acids long. Germline V gene sequence: CDR1 SNHLY, CDR2 FYNNEI. The CDR3 spells CASREVAGGLDEQFF. The DNA for the CDR3 is TGTGCCAGCAGGGAAGTAGCGGGGGGGTTGGATGAGCAGTTCTTC. The complete variable domain, with remaining parts taken from reference TRBV2 and TRBJ2-1, reads EPEVTQTPSHQVTQMGQEVILRCVPISNHLYFYWYRQILGQKVEFLVSFYNNEISEKSEIFDDQFSVERPDGSNFTLKIRSTKLEDSAMYFCASREVAGGLDEQFFGPGTRLTVL.

This rearrangement joins TRBV28 to TRBJ1-5; the D is unclear. This CDR3 contains 12 residues. In germline, CDR1 is MDHEN, CDR2 SYDVKM. The V gene lost 2 bases and the J gene lost 7 bases, with 6 bases spanning the gap. This chain's CDR3 is CASSLSEQPQHF. The DNA of the CDR3 is TGTGCCAGCAGTTTAAGTGAGCAGCCCCAGCATTTT.